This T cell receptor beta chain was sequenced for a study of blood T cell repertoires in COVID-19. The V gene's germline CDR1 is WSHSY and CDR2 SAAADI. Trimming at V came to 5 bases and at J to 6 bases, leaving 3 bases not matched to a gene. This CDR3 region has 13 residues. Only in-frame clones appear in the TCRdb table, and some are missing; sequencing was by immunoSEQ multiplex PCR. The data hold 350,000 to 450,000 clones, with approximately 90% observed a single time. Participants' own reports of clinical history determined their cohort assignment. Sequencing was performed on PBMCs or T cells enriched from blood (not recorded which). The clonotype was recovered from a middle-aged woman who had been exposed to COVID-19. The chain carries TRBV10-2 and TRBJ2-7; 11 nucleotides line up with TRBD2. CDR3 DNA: TGCGCCAGCAGTACTAGCGGGAGTTTCGAGCAGTACTTC. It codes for CASSTSGSFEQYF.